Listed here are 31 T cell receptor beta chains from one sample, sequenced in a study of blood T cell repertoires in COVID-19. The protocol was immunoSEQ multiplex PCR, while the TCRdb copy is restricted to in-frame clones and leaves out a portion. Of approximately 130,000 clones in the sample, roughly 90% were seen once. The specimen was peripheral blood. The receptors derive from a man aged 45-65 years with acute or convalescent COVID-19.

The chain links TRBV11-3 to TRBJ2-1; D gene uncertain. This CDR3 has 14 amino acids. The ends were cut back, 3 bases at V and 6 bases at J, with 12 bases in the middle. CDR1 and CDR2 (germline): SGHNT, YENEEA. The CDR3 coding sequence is TGTGCCAGCAGCTTGGAAGGCGGATTCAATGAGCAGTTCTTC. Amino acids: CASSLEGGFNEQFF.

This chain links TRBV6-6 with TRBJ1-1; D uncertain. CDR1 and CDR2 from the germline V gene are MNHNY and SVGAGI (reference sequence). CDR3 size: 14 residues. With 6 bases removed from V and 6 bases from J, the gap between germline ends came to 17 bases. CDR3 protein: CASSLDTEVSEAFF. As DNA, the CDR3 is TGTGCCAGCAGCCTTGACACGGAGGTTTCTGAAGCTTTCTTT.

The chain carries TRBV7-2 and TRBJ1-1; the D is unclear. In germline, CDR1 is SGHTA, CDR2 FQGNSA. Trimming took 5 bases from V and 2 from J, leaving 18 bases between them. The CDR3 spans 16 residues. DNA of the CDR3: TGTGCCAGCAGCGACCGGGTCGTCGGGGATAACACTGAAGCTTTCTTT. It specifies CASSDRVVGDNTEAFF.

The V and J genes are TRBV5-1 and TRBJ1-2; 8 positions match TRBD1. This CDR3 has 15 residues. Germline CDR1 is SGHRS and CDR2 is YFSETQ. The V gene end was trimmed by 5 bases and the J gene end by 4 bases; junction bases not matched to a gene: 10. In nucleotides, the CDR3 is TGCGCCAGCAGGGCGACAGGGGATCGCGTCTATGGCTACACCTTC. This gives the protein CASRATGDRVYGYTF.

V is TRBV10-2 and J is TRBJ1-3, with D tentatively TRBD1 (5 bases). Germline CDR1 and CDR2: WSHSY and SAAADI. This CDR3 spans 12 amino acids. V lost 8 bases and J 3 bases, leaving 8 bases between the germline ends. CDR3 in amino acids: CASGAFGNTIYF. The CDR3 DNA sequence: TGCGCCAGCGGGGCCTTTGGAAACACCATATATTTT.

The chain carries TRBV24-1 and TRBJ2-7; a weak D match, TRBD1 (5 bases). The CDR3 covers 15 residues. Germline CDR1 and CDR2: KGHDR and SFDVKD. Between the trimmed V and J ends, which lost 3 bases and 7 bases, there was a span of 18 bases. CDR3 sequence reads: CATSDRYRLTQEQYF. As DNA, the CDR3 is TGTGCCACCAGTGATAGGTACAGGCTCACACAAGAGCAGTACTTC.

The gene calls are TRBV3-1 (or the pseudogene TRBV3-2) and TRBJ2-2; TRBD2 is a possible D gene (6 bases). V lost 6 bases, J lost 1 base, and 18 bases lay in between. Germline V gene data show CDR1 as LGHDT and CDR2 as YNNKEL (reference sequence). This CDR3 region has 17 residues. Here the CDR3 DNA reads TGTGCCAGCAGACCCAACCCGGGGAGGCTGAACACCGGGGAGCTGTTTTTT. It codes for CASRPNPGRLNTGELFF.

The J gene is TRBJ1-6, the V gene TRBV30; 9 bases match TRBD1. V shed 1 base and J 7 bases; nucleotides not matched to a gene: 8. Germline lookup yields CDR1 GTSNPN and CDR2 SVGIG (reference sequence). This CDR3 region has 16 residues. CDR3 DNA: TGTGCCTGGAGTGGCCCCACCGGGACAGGGAATTCACCCCTCCACTTT. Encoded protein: CAWSGPTGTGNSPLHF.

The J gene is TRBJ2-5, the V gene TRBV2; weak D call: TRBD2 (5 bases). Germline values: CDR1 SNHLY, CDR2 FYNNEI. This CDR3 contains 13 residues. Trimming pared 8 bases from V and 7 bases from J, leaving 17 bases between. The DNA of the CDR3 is TGTGCCAGCCGTCAGGCTAGCTTGAGGACCCAGTACTTC. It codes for CASRQASLRTQYF.

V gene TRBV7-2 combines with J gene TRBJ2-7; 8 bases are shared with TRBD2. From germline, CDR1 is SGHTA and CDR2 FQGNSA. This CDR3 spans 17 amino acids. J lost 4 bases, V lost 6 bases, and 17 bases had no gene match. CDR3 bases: TGTGCCAGCAGTAAAACGGCTGGGACTAGTCTTCCATACGAGCAGTACTTC. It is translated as CASSKTAGTSLPYEQYF.

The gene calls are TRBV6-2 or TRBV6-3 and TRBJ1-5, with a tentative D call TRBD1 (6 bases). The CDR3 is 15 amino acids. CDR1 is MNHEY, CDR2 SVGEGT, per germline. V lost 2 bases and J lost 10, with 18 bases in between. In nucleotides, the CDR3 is TGTGCCAGCAGTTACGGTTCAGGGGCGGTTCAACCCCAGCATTTT. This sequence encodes CASSYGSGAVQPQHF.

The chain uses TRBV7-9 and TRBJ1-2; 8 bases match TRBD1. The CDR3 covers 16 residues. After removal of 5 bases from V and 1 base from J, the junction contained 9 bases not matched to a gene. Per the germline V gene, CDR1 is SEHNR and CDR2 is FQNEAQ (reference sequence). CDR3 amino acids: CASSAYGQGNNYGYTF. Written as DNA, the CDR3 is TGTGCCAGCAGCGCCTACGGACAGGGTAATAACTATGGCTACACCTTC.

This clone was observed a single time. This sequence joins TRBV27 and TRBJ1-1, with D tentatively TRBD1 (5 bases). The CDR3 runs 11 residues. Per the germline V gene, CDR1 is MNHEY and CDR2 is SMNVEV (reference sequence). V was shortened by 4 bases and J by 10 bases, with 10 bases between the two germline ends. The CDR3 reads CASSSTGGAFF. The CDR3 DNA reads TGTGCCAGCAGTTCCACAGGCGGAGCTTTCTTT.

Here the CDR3 reads CASRPTGYNEKLFF. Here the CDR3 DNA reads TGTGCCAGCAGACCGACAGGGTATAATGAAAAACTGTTTTTT. This rearrangement joins TRBV28 to TRBJ1-4; TRBD1 aligns across 7 bases. V shed 6 bases, J shed 4 bases, and the junction held 5 bases outside the gene matches. The germline V gene encodes CDR1 MDHEN and CDR2 SYDVKM. CDR3 size: 14 residues. Complete variable domain (other parts from reference TRBV28 and TRBJ1-4): DVKVTQSSRYLVKRTGEKVFLECVQDMDHENMFWYRQDPGLGLRLIYFSYDVKMKEKGDIPEGYSVSREKKERFSLILESASTNQTSMYLCASRPTGYNEKLFFGSGTQLSVL.

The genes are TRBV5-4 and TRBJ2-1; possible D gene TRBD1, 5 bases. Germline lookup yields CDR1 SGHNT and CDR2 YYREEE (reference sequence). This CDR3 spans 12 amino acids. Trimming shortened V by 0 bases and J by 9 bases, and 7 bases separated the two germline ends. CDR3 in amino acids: CASSLDQGEQFF. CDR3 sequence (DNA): TGTGCCAGCAGCTTGGATCAGGGTGAGCAGTTCTTC.

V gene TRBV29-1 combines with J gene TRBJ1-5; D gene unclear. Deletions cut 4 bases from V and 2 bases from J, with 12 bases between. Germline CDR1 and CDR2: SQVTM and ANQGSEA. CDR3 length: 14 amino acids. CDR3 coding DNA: TGCAGCGTTGGGACCGGACTTGGCAATCAGCCCCAGCATTTT. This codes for CSVGTGLGNQPQHF.

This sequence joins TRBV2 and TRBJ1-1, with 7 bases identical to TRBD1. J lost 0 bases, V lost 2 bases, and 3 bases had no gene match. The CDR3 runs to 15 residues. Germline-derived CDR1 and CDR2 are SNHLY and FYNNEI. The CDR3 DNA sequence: TGTGCCAGCAGTGAACTGGGACAGATGAACACTGAAGCTTTCTTT. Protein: CASSELGQMNTEAFF.

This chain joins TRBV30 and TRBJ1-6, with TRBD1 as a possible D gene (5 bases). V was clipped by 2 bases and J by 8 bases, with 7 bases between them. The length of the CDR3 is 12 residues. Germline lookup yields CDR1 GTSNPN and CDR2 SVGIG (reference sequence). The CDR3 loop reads CAWSSGDSPLHF. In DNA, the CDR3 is TGTGCCTGGAGTTCGGGGGATTCACCCCTCCACTTT. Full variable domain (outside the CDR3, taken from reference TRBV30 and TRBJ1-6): SQTIHQWPATLVQPVGSPLSLECTVEGTSNPNLYWYRQAAGRGLQLLFYSVGIGQISSEVPQNLSASRPQDRQFILSSKKLLLSDSGFYLCAWSSGDSPLHFGNGTRLTVT.

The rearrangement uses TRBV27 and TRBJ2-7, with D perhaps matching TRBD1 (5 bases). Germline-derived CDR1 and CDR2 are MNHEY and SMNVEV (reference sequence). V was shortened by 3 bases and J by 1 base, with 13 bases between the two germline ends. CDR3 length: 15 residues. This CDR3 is CASSFEPGPSYEQYF. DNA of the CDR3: TGTGCCAGCAGTTTTGAGCCAGGGCCGTCCTACGAGCAGTACTTC.

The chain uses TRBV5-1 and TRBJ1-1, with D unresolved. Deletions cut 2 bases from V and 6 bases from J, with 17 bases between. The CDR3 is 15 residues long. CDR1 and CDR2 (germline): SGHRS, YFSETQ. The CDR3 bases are TGCGCCAGCAGCTTCAGCACGTCGGGGATGGCTGAAGCTTTCTTT. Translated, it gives CASSFSTSGMAEAFF. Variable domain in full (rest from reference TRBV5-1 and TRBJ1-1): KAGVTQTPRYLIKTRGQQVTLSCSPISGHRSVSWYQQTPGQGLQFLFEYFSETQRNKGNFPGRFSGRQFSNSRSEMNVSTLELGDSALYLCASSFSTSGMAEAFFGQGTRLTVV.

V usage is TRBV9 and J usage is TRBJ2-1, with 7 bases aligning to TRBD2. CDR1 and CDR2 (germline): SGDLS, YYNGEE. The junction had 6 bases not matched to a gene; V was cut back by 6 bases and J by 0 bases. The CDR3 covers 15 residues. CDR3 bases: TGTGCCAGCAATGCGGGAGTGGGCTCCTACAATGAGCAGTTCTTC. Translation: CASNAGVGSYNEQFF.

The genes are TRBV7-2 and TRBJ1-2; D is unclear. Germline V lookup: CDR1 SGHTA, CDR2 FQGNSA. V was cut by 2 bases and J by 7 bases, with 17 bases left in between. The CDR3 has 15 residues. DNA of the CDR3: TGTGCCAGCAGCTTAAATGTGAGGGTAGTTCGTGGCTACACCTTC. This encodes CASSLNVRVVRGYTF. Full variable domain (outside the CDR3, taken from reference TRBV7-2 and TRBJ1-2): GAGVSQSPSNKVTEKGKDVELRCDPISGHTALYWYRQSLGQGLEFLIYFQGNSAPDKSGLPSDRFSAERTGGSVSTLTIQRTQQEDSAVYLCASSLNVRVVRGYTFGSGTRLTVV.

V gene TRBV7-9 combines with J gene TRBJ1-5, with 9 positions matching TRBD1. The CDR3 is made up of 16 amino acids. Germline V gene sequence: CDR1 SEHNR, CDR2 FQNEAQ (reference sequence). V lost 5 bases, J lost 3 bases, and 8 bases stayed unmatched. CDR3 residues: CASSRAGTGINQPQHF. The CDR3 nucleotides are TGTGCCAGCAGCAGGGCCGGGACAGGGATCAATCAGCCCCAGCATTTT.

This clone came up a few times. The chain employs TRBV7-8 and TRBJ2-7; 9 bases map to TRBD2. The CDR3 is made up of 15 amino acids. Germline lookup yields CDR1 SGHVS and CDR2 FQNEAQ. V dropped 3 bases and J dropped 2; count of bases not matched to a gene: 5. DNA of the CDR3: TGTGCCAGCAGCTTGCAAGCGGGAGGCCCCTACGAGCAGTACTTC. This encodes CASSLQAGGPYEQYF.

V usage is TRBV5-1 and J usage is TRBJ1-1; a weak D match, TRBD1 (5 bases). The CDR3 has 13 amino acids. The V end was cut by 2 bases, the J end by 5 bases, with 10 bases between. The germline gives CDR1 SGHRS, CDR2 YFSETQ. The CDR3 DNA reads TGCGCCAGCAGCTTCCCCAGGGAAACTGAAGCTTTCTTT. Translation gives CASSFPRETEAFF.

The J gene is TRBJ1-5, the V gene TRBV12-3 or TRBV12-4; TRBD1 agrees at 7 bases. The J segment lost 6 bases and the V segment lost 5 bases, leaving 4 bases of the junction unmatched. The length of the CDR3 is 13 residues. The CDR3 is CASSGQVGQPQHF. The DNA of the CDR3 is TGTGCCAGCAGTGGACAGGTCGGTCAGCCCCAGCATTTT.

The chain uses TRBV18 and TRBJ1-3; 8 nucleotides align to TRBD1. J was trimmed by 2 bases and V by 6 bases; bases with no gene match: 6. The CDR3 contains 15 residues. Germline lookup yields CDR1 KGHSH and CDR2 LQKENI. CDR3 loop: CASSPDRGPGNTIYF. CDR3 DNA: TGTGCCAGCTCGCCCGACAGGGGCCCTGGAAACACCATATATTTT.

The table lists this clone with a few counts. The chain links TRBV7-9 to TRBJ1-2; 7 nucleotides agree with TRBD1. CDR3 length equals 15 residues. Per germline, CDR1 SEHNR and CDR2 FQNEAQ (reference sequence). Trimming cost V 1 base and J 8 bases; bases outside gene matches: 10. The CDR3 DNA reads TGTGCCAGCAGCTTAGGGACAGGAGGTTTAAAAGGCTACACCTTC. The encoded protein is CASSLGTGGLKGYTF. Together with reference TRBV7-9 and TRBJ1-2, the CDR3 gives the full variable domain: DTGVSQNPRHKITKRGQNVTFRCDPISEHNRLYWYRQTLGQGPEFLTYFQNEAQLEKSRLLSDRFSAERPKGSFSTLEIQRTEQGDSAMYLCASSLGTGGLKGYTFGSGTRLTVV.

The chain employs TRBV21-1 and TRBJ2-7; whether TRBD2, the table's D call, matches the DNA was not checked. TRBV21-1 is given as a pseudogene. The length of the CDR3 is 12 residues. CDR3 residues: CASSKETGAGYF. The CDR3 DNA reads TGTGCCAGCAGCAAAGAAACGGGAGCAGGGTACTTC.

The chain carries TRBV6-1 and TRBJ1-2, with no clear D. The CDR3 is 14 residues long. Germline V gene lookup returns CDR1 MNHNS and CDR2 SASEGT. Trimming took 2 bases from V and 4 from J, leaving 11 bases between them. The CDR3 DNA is TGTGCCAGCAGTGAATTCTGGGCATCCTATGGCTACACCTTC. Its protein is CASSEFWASYGYTF.

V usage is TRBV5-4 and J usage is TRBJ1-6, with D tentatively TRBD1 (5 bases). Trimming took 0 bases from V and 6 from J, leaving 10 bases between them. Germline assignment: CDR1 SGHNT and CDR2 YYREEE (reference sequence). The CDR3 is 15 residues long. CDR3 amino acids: CASSLVGGTNSPLHF. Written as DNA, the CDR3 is TGTGCCAGCAGCTTGGTCGGGGGGACTAATTCACCCCTCCACTTT.